This T cell receptor beta chain originates from a study of T cell responses to AZD1222 COVID-19 vaccine. Germline CDR1 MGHRA, CDR2 YSYEKL. With 3 bases clipped from V and 3 bases from J, the junction kept 4 bases outside the gene matches. The CDR3 spans 15 residues. This table comes from immunoSEQ multiplex PCR, and its TCRdb copy is limited to in-frame clones, with some not included. The repertoire holds approximately 140,000 clones, with about 92% as singletons. This material consisted of peripheral blood, taken on day 0 of AZD1222 vaccination. The TCR was taken from an adult in good health. The rearrangement joins TRBV4-1 to TRBJ2-7; 11 positions agree with TRBD1. The CDR3, as DNA: TGCGCCAGCAGCCAGACTGGGACAGGGGGCTACGAGCAGTACTTC. It encodes CASSQTGTGGYEQYF.